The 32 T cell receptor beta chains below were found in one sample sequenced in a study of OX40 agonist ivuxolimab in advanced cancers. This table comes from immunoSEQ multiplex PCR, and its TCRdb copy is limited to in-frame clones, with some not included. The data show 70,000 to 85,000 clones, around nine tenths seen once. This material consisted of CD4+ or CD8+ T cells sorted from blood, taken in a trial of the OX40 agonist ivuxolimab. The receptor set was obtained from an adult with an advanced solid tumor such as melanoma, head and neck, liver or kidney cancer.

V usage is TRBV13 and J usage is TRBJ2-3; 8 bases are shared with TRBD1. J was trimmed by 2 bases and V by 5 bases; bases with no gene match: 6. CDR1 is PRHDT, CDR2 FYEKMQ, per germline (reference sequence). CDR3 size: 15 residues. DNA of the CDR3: TGTGCCAGCAGCCCCCGGGACAGGCACACAGATACGCAGTATTTT. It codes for CASSPRDRHTDTQYF.

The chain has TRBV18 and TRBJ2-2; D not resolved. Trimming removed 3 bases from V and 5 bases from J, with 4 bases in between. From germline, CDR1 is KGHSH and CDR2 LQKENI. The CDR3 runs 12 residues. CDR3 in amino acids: CASSPGTGELFF. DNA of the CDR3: TGTGCCAGCTCACCCGGAACCGGGGAGCTGTTTTTT.

The CDR3 loop reads CASSFGRGLENYGYTF. In DNA form, the CDR3 reads TGTGCCAGCAGCTTCGGCAGGGGGCTGGAGAACTATGGCTACACCTTC. The chain employs TRBV11-1 and TRBJ1-2, with 8 bases aligning to TRBD1. The V gene's germline CDR1 is SGHAT and CDR2 FQDESV (reference sequence). Unmatched junction bases numbered 8, after V lost 3 bases and J lost 2 bases. The CDR3 has 16 residues.

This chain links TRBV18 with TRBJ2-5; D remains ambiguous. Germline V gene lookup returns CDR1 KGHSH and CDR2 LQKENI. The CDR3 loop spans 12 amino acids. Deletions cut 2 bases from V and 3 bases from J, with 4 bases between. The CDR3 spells CASSPGKETQYF. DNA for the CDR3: TGTGCCAGCTCACCAGGGAAAGAGACCCAGTACTTC.

CDR3 nucleotides: TGTGCCAGTAGTATAGCCGGGAGGCTTGAGCAGTTCTTC. This encodes CASSIAGRLEQFF. The chain carries TRBV19 and TRBJ2-1; 7 nucleotides line up with TRBD2. Germline V lookup: CDR1 LNHDA, CDR2 SQIVND (reference sequence). With V trimmed by 1 base and J by 9 bases, 3 bases remained unmatched. The CDR3 sequence is 13 residues long.

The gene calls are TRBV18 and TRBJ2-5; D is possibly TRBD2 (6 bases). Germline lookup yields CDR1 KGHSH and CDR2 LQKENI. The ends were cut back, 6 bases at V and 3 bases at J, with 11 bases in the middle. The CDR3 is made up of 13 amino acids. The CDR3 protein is CASSWGLEETQYF. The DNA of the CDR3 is TGTGCCAGCTCGTGGGGACTTGAAGAGACCCAGTACTTC. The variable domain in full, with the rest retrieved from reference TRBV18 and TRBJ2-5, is NAGVMQNPRHLVRRRGQEARLRCSPMKGHSHVYWYRQLPEEGLKFMVYLQKENIIDESGMPKERFSAEFPKEGPSILRIQQVVRGDSAAYFCASSWGLEETQYFGPGTRLLVL.

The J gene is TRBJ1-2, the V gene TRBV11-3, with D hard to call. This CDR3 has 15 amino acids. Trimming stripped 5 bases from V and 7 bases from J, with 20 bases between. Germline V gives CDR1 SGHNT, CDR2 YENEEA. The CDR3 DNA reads TGTGCCAGCAGCGGCGCGGGCGGCAGGTTGGCTGGCTACACCTTC. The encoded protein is CASSGAGGRLAGYTF.

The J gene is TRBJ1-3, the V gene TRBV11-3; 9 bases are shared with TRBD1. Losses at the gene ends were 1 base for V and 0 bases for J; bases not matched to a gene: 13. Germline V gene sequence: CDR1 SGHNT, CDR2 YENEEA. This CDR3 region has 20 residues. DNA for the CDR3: TGTGCCAGCAGCTTAGGCCGGGTGGCACAGGGGGCTAGCTCTGGAAACACCATATATTTT. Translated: CASSLGRVAQGASSGNTIYF.

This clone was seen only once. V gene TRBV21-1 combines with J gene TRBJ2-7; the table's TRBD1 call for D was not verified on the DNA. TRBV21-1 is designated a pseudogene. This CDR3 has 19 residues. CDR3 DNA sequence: TGTGCCAGCAGCAAGGGGGCCCCCGTTCCGGGCAGAGAATTATACGAGCAGTACTTC. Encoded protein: CASSKGAPVPGRELYEQYF.

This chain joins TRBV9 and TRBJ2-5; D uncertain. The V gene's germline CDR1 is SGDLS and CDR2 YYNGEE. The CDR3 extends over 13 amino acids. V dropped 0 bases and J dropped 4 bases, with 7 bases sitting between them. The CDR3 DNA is TGTGCCAGCAGCGTAGATCTAGGAGAGACCCAGTACTTC. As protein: CASSVDLGETQYF.

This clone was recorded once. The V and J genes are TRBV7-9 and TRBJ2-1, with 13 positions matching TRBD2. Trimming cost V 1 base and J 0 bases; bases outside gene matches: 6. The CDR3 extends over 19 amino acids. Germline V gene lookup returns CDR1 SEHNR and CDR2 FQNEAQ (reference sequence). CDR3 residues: CASSLEPGLAGSSYNEQFF. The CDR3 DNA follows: TGTGCCAGCAGCTTAGAACCGGGACTAGCGGGAAGCTCCTACAATGAGCAGTTCTTC.

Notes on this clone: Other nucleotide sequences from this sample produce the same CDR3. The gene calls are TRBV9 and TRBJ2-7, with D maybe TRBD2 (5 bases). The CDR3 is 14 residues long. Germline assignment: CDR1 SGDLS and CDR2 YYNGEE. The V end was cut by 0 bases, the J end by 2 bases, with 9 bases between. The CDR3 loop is CASSVGAGPYEQYF. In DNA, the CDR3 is TGTGCCAGCAGCGTAGGGGCGGGCCCCTACGAGCAGTACTTC. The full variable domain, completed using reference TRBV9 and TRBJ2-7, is DSGVTQTPKHLITATGQRVTLRCSPRSGDLSVYWYQQSLDQGLQFLIQYYNGEERAKGNILERFSAQQFPDLHSELNLSSLELGDSALYFCASSVGAGPYEQYFGPGTRLTVT.

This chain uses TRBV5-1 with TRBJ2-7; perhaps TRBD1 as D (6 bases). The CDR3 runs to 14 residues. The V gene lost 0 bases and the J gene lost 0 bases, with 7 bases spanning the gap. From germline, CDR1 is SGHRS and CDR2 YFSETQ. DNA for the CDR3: TGCGCCAGCAGCTTGGAGGACAGCTCCTACGAGCAGTACTTC. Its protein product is CASSLEDSSYEQYF.

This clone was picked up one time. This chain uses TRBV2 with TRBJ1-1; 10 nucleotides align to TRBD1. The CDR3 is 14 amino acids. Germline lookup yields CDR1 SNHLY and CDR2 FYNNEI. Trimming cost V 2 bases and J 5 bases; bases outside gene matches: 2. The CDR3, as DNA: TGTGCCAGCAGTGAAAGGACAGGGGGGACTGAAGCTTTCTTT. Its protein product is CASSERTGGTEAFF.

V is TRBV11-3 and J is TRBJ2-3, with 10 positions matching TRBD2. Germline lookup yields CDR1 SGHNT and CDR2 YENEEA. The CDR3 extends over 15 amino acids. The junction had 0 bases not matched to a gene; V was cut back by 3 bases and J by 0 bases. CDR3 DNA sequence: TGTGCCAGCAGCTTGACTAGCGGGAGCACAGATACGCAGTATTTT. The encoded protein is CASSLTSGSTDTQYF.

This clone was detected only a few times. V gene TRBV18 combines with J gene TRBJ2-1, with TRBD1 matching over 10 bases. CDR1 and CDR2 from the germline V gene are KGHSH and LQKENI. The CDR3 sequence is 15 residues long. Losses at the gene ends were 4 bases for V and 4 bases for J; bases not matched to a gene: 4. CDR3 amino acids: CASSRGQGIYNEQFF. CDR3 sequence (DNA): TGTGCCAGCTCACGGGGACAGGGGATATACAATGAGCAGTTCTTC.

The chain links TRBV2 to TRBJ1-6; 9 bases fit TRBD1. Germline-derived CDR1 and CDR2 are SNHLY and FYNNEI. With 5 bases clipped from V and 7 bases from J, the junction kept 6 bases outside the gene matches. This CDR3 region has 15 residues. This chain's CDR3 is CASSKDRGGNSPLHF. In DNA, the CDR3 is TGTGCCAGCAGTAAGGACAGGGGAGGCAATTCACCCCTCCACTTT.

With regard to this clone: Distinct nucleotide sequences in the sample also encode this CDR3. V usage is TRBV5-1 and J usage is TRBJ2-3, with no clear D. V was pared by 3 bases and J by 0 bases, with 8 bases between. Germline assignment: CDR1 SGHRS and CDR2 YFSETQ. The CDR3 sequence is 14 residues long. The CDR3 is CASSSRDSTDTQYF. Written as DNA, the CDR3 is TGCGCCAGCAGCTCAAGGGATAGCACAGATACGCAGTATTTT.

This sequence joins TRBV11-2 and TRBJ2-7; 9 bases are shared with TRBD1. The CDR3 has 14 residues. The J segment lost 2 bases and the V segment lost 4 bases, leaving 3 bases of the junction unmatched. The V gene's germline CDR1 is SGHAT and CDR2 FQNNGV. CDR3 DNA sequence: TGTGCCAGCAGCTCGAGGACAGGGGCCTACGAGCAGTACTTC. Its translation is CASSSRTGAYEQYF.

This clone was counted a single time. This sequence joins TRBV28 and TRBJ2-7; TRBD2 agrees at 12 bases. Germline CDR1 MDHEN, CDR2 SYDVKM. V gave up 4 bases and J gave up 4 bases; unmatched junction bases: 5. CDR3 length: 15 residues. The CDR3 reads CASSSSGRAFYEQYF. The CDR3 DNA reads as TGTGCCAGCAGTTCTAGCGGGAGGGCCTTTTACGAGCAGTACTTC.

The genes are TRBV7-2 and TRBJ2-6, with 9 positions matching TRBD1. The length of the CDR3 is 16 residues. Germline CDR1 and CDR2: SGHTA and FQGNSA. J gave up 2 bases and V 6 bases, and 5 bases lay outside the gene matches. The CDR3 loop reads CASSRRQGAGANVLTF. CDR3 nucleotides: TGTGCCAGCAGTCGAAGACAGGGGGCTGGGGCCAACGTCCTGACTTTC. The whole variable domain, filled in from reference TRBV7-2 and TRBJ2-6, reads GAGVSQSPSNKVTEKGKDVELRCDPISGHTALYWYRQSLGQGLEFLIYFQGNSAPDKSGLPSDRFSAERTGGSVSTLTIQRTQQEDSAVYLCASSRRQGAGANVLTFGAGSRLTVL.

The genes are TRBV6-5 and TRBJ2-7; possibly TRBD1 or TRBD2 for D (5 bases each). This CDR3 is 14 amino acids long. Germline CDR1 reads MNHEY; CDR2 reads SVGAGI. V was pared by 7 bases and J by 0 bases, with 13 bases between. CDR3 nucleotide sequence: TGTGCCAGCAAGGGGAGTTTCAACTCCTACGAGCAGTACTTC. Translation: CASKGSFNSYEQYF.

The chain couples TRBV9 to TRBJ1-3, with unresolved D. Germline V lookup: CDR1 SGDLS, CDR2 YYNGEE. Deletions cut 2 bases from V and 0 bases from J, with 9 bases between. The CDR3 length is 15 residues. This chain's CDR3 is CASSVSSSSGNTIYF. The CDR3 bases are TGTGCCAGCAGCGTCAGCTCGAGCTCTGGAAACACCATATATTTT.

CDR3 region: CASSVVGTGGSGANVLTF. For the CDR3, the DNA is TGTGCCAGCAGCGTAGTGGGGACAGGGGGCTCTGGGGCCAACGTCCTGACTTTC. The chain has TRBV9 and TRBJ2-6, with 11 positions matching TRBD1. The V gene's germline CDR1 is SGDLS and CDR2 YYNGEE. J gave up 0 bases and V 0 bases, and 2 bases lay outside the gene matches. The CDR3 is 18 amino acids.

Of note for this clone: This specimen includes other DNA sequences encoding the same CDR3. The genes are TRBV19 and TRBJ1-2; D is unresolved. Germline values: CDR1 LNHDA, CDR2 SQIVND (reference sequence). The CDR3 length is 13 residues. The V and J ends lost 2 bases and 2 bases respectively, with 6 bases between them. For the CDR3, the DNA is TGTGCCAGTAGTATATCCGGGAACTATGGCTACACCTTC. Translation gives CASSISGNYGYTF.

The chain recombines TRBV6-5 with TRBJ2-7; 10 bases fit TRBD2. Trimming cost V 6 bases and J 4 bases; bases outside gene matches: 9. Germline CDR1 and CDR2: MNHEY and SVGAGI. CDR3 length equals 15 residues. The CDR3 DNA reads TGTGCCAGCAGGGGTAAACTAGCGGGGCATTACGAGCAGTACTTC. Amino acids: CASRGKLAGHYEQYF.

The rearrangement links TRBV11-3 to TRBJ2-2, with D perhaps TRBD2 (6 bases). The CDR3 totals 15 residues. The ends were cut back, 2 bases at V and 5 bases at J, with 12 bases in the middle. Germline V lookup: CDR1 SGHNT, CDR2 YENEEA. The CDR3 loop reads CASSLRSGGTGELFF. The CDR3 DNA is TGTGCCAGCAGCTTACGTAGCGGAGGGACCGGGGAGCTGTTTTTT.

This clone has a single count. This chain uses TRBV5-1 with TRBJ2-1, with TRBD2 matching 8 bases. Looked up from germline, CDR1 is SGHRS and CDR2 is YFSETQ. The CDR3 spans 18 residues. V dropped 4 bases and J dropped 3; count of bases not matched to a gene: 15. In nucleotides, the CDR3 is TGCGCCAGCAGCCGGGAGGGGTTAGCGGGCTCCATCTACAATGAGCAGTTCTTC. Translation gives CASSREGLAGSIYNEQFF.

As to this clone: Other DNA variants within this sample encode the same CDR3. The DNA for the CDR3 is TGTGCCAGCAGTCCAGACAGAAATCAGCCCCAGCATTTT. This codes for CASSPDRNQPQHF. This chain joins TRBV27 and TRBJ1-5, with D possibly TRBD1 on 5 matching bases. Germline loops: CDR1 MNHEY, CDR2 SMNVEV (reference sequence). V shed 5 bases and J shed 4 bases, with 9 bases lying between them. The length of the CDR3 is 13 residues.

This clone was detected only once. The CDR3 nucleotides are TGTGCCAGCAGCCCCACCCAAAACACTGAAGCTTTCTTT. It codes for CASSPTQNTEAFF. This chain links TRBV28 with TRBJ1-1; no definite D call. The CDR3 is 13 amino acids. The germline gives CDR1 MDHEN, CDR2 SYDVKM. Trimming left V 6 bases short and J 2 bases short, with 10 bases between.

CDR3 bases: TGTGCCAGCAGCACGGGACTTGCTACGCAGTATTTT. Translating it yields CASSTGLATQYF. This chain joins TRBV5-4 and TRBJ2-3; a weak D match, TRBD2 (6 bases). CDR3 length equals 12 residues. Trimming pared 4 bases from V and 8 bases from J, leaving 11 bases between. In germline, CDR1 is SGHNT, CDR2 YYREEE (reference sequence).

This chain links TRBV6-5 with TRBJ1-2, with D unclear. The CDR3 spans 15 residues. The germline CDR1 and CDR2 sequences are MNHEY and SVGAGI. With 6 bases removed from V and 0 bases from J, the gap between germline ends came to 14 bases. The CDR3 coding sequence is TGTGCCAGCAGCCAAAGGACGGGAGCTAACTATGGCTACACCTTC. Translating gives CASSQRTGANYGYTF.